Presented here are 3 T cell receptor beta chains from one specimen sequenced in a study of vaccination and CD4 T cells after COVID-19. Their specific antigens are unknown. Treatment noted: approximately nine-day PBMC culture with coronavirus spike peptide pools or control peptides (ViraFEST assay). Sequenced with the Oncomine TCR Beta short-read assay was DNA taken from cultured CD4+ T cells. One entry per CDR3 protein, called by TCRdb with MiXCR from the PCR reads. The sample has 6,500 to 9,500 distinct CDR3 sequences, 20% to 25% seen once. The sample in question was CD4+ T cells from blood, cultured in vitro, obtained after SARS-CoV-2 vaccination. Source of these receptors: a human donor who had recovered from COVID-19.

The chain couples TRBV5-4 to TRBJ2-1, with D possibly being TRBD2 (5 bases). Trimming stripped 5 bases from V and 5 bases from J, with 14 bases between. The germline V gene has CDR1 SGHNT and CDR2 YYREEE (reference sequence). CDR3 length: 14 amino acids. The CDR3 reads CASRLSGSHNEQFF. In nucleotides, the CDR3 is TGTGCCAGCAGATTAAGCGGATCCCACAATGAGCAGTTCTTC.

This clonotype was observed a handful of times. This chain uses TRBV6-5 with TRBJ2-1; a possible D gene is TRBD2 (6 bases). This CDR3 region has 12 residues. CDR1 is MNHEY, CDR2 SVGAGI, per germline. Trimming pared 0 bases from V and 13 bases from J, leaving 10 bases between. The CDR3 loop reads CASSYSREKQFF. The CDR3 DNA is TGTGCCAGCAGTTACTCCCGGGAGAAACAGTTCTTC.

This clonotype was seen more than once but under ten times. The rearrangement links TRBV4-2 to TRBJ2-3, with D unclear. The CDR3 runs 17 residues. Germline loops: CDR1 LGHNA, CDR2 YNFKEQ. The V end lost 0 bases, the J end lost 0 bases, and 13 bases lay between the germline ends. The CDR3, as DNA: TGTGCCAGCAGCCAAGATGGGATGAAGGCTAGCACAGATACGCAGTATTTT. Translated, it gives CASSQDGMKASTDTQYF.